Each of the 5 T cell receptor beta chains below was sequenced from the same sample in a study of PD-1 blockade in classical Hodgkin lymphoma. Documented time point: cycle 4 day 1 (C4D1), after about 6 weeks of nivolumab. Every single patient, without exception, relapsed after autologous stem cell transplantation, and brentuximab vedotin exposure varied. CD4+ T cells were purified from thawed PBMCs by magnetic negative selection. The repertoire was sequenced with immunoSEQ multiplex PCR; TCRdb's copy has only in-frame clones and lacks some. The sample gives 13,000 or so clones, about 80% of which show up once; 0.8% to 1% is in the top ten. The sequencing here drew on CD4+ T cells from blood, taken before the fourth cycle of nivolumab. The receptors were gathered from a human donor with classical Hodgkin lymphoma.

The chain combines TRBV9 with TRBJ2-1, with D hard to call. The V end was cut by 0 bases, the J end by 0 bases, with 10 bases between. Germline V CDR1 and CDR2: SGDLS, YYNGEE. This CDR3 contains 16 residues. The CDR3: CASSVVGDNSYNEQFF. For the CDR3, the DNA is TGTGCCAGCAGCGTAGTCGGCGATAACTCCTACAATGAGCAGTTCTTC.

The chain links TRBV11-3 to TRBJ2-3; D ambiguous. The V end was cut by 5 bases, the J end by 5 bases, with 8 bases between. The CDR3 spans 12 residues. Per germline, CDR1 SGHNT and CDR2 YENEEA. This CDR3 reads CASSRRLDTQYF. In DNA form, the CDR3 reads TGTGCCAGCAGCCGCAGATTAGATACGCAGTATTTT.

This clone was picked up one time. CDR3 residues: CASSLGGGRGEQYF. The CDR3 nucleotides read TGTGCCAGCAGCTTGGGAGGGGGACGTGGAGAGCAGTACTTC. The chain links TRBV5-4 to TRBJ2-7, with D possibly matching TRBD1 (6 bases). This CDR3 is built from 14 residues. CDR1 SGHNT and CDR2 YYREEE come from the germline V gene (reference sequence). Between the trimmed V and J ends, which lost 0 bases and 7 bases, there was a span of 14 bases.

J is TRBJ1-3 and V is TRBV5-1, with D uncertain. This CDR3 spans 15 amino acids. V dropped 0 bases and J dropped 4 bases, with 11 bases sitting between them. The germline CDR1 and CDR2 sequences are SGHRS and YFSETQ. The CDR3 here is CASSLAGVTGNTIYF. DNA for the CDR3: TGCGCCAGCAGCTTGGCCGGGGTAACCGGAAACACCATATATTTT.

The V and J genes are TRBV29-1 and TRBJ2-3; 7 nucleotides match TRBD1. The J segment lost 3 bases and the V segment lost 7 bases, leaving 16 bases of the junction unmatched. CDR1 is SQVTM and CDR2 is ANQGSEA in the germline V gene. CDR3 length: 16 residues. The CDR3 nucleotides are TGCAGCGGGACCTACTCGACAGGGAAGAGGACAGATACGCAGTATTTT. It is translated as CSGTYSTGKRTDTQYF.